What follows are 19 T cell receptor beta chains derived from one specimen sequenced in a study of vaccination effects on CD4 cells after COVID-19. These receptors are not linked to any known antigen. Data came from immunoSEQ multiplex PCR; TCRdb stores just in-frame clones and leaves some out. The table has 57,000 or so clones, about 81% seen once. Following culture for approximately 11 days, CD4+ T cells were isolated. As their vaccination, participants received two doses of either BNT162b2 or mRNA-1273. Sequenced here: CD4+ T cells from PBMCs cultured without peptide, sampled after COVID-19 vaccination. Source of these receptors: a human donor who received a COVID-19 vaccine.

This clone has a handful of counts. The V call is TRBV11-2, the J call TRBJ2-1; 10 nucleotides match TRBD2. CDR3 size: 19 residues. V shed 1 base, J shed 2 bases, and the junction held 11 bases outside the gene matches. Per the germline V gene, CDR1 is SGHAT and CDR2 is FQNNGV. This chain's CDR3 is CASSLVGSSGGRTYNEQFF. CDR3 bases: TGTGCCAGCAGCTTAGTGGGGAGTAGCGGGGGGCGGACCTACAATGAGCAGTTCTTC.

The gene calls are TRBV5-1 and TRBJ1-2; a weak D match, TRBD1 (5 bases). The CDR3 sequence is 15 residues long. The V and J ends lost 5 bases and 4 bases respectively, with 18 bases between them. Per germline, CDR1 SGHRS and CDR2 YFSETQ. CDR3 sequence (DNA): TGCGCCAGCAGACCTACCGGGACCGCGGCCTATGGCTACACCTTC. It specifies CASRPTGTAAYGYTF.

The genes are TRBV7-9 and TRBJ2-5; TRBD2 matches 9 bases. Germline trimming cut 5 bases from V and 1 base from J; bases unmatched to any gene: 8. The CDR3 loop spans 16 amino acids. Germline V gives CDR1 SEHNR, CDR2 FQNEAQ (reference sequence). CDR3 sequence (DNA): TGTGCCAGCAGCCCGCCCCGAGCGGGAGGCCAAGAGACCCAGTACTTC. Encoded protein: CASSPPRAGGQETQYF.

The chain uses TRBV7-2 and TRBJ2-3, with D possibly TRBD2 on 6 matching bases. CDR1 and CDR2 from the germline V gene are SGHTA and FQGNSA. Trimming cost V 1 base and J 6 bases, with 17 bases left between them. This CDR3 spans 16 amino acids. CDR3 sequence (DNA): TGTGCCAGCAGCTTAGGCGGGGCCAGGTCCAGGGATACGCAGTATTTT. Its protein is CASSLGGARSRDTQYF.

The rearrangement links TRBV27 to TRBJ2-5; 16 positions match TRBD2. The CDR3 covers 22 residues. V lost 1 base to trimming and J lost 5 bases; unmatched junction nucleotides: 19. Germline CDR1 and CDR2: MNHEY and SMNVEV (reference sequence). The CDR3 DNA reads as TGTGCCAGCAGTTTATACGGCTCCACGGTACCGGGACTAGCGGGGGGGCCGGAGACCCAGTACTTC. This encodes CASSLYGSTVPGLAGGPETQYF.

The chain employs TRBV7-2 and TRBJ2-1; the D gene could be TRBD1 or TRBD2 (6 bases each). V was clipped by 1 base and J by 1 base, with 11 bases between them. The CDR3 spans 16 residues. CDR1 SGHTA and CDR2 FQGNSA come from the germline V gene. The CDR3 DNA sequence: TGTGCCAGCAGCTTAGACGGGGGCCGGTCCTACAATGAGCAGTTCTTC. This sequence encodes CASSLDGGRSYNEQFF.

V gene TRBV19 combines with J gene TRBJ2-7, with TRBD2 identical over 9 bases. The J segment lost 3 bases and the V segment lost 7 bases, leaving 10 bases of the junction unmatched. Per the germline V gene, CDR1 is LNHDA and CDR2 is SQIVND (reference sequence). This CDR3 is 15 amino acids long. The DNA for the CDR3 is TGTGCCAGTACCAACAAACTAGCGGGTGACTACGAGCAGTACTTC. Its translation: CASTNKLAGDYEQYF.

This chain joins TRBV6-1 and TRBJ2-3; 7 bases agree with TRBD1. Germline-derived CDR1 and CDR2 are MNHNS and SASEGT. There are 12 residues in the CDR3. With 0 bases clipped from V and 15 bases from J, the junction kept 6 bases outside the gene matches. The CDR3 DNA reads as TGTGCCAGCAGTGAAGCGGGACAGATTGTTTATTTT. It is translated as CASSEAGQIVYF.

A single count supports this clone. The V call is TRBV5-4, the J call TRBJ2-2; TRBD2 matches 12 bases. This CDR3 spans 19 amino acids. V shed 2 bases and J 1 base; nucleotides not matched to a gene: 9. CDR1 is SGHNT, CDR2 YYREEE, per germline (reference sequence). In nucleotides, the CDR3 is TGTGCCAGCAGCTTTCGGAGGACTAGCGGGAACGAGAACACCGGGGAGCTGTTTTTT. Encoded protein: CASSFRRTSGNENTGELFF.

The rearrangement links TRBV4-3 to TRBJ2-6; D call uncertain. From germline, CDR1 is LGHNA and CDR2 YSLEER. The V end lost 1 base, the J end lost 0 bases, and 7 bases lay between the germline ends. The CDR3 runs to 16 residues. CDR3 sequence reads: CASSQAGGSGANVLTF. CDR3 coding DNA: TGCGCCAGCAGCCAAGCGGGTGGCTCTGGGGCCAACGTCCTGACTTTC.

This chain links TRBV19 with TRBJ2-5; no clear D. The CDR3 loop spans 12 amino acids. V lost 9 bases, J lost 7 bases, and 15 bases lay in between. The germline V gene encodes CDR1 LNHDA and CDR2 SQIVND (reference sequence). The CDR3 here is CASLSAKGTQYF. The DNA for the CDR3 is TGTGCCAGCCTCAGCGCGAAGGGGACCCAGTACTTC.

The rearrangement joins TRBV19 to TRBJ1-1; D unresolved. The V gene's germline CDR1 is LNHDA and CDR2 SQIVND (reference sequence). V gave up 2 bases and J gave up 0 bases, with 7 bases separating them. The length of the CDR3 is 14 residues. The DNA of the CDR3 is TGTGCCAGTAGTATAAGGGCTTTGAACACTGAAGCTTTCTTT. It codes for CASSIRALNTEAFF.

The J gene is TRBJ2-1, the V gene TRBV5-4, with D perhaps assigned TRBD1 or TRBD2 (5 bases each). Germline CDR1 is SGHNT and CDR2 is YYREEE (reference sequence). The V and J ends lost 4 bases and 6 bases respectively, with 14 bases between them. The CDR3 covers 14 residues. Written as DNA, the CDR3 is TGTGCCAGCAGCCCACTAGAGAGGGGCAATGAGCAGTTCTTC. Encoded protein: CASSPLERGNEQFF.

This clone was picked up one time. The J gene is TRBJ2-1, the V gene TRBV30; no clear D gene. V was shortened by 0 bases and J by 5 bases, with 17 bases between the two germline ends. This CDR3 is 16 amino acids long. Germline V CDR1 and CDR2: GTSNPN, SVGIG (reference sequence). The CDR3 reads CAWSVLSARWDNEQFF. In DNA form, the CDR3 reads TGTGCCTGGAGTGTACTGTCCGCTAGGTGGGACAATGAGCAGTTCTTC.

The J gene is TRBJ1-1, the V gene TRBV3-1 (or the pseudogene TRBV3-2), with D unresolved. This CDR3 has 14 residues. Germline V gene lookup returns CDR1 LGHDT and CDR2 YNNKEL (reference sequence). V was clipped by 4 bases and J by 0 bases, with 9 bases between them. CDR3 sequence reads: CASSLASLNTEAFF. CDR3 coding DNA: TGTGCCAGCAGCCTCGCCTCGCTGAACACTGAAGCTTTCTTT.

The chain links TRBV23-1 to TRBJ1-1; 8 bases map to TRBD1. TRBV23-1 falls under the ORF class, with uncertain function. V dropped 2 bases and J dropped 1; count of bases not matched to a gene: 9. The CDR3 length is 17 residues. The CDR3 DNA is TGCGCCAGCAGTCAAAAAGGGGACAGGATTAGGAACACTGAAGCTTTCTTT. Protein product: CASSQKGDRIRNTEAFF.

This clone has only a few counts. The chain uses TRBV10-3 and TRBJ2-7; 11 positions match TRBD1. Trimming removed 6 bases from V and 5 bases from J; junction bases left unmatched: 3. The V gene's germline CDR1 is ENHRY and CDR2 SYGVKD. CDR3 length: 13 residues. CDR3 nucleotides: TGTGCCATCAGCGTGGGACAGGGGGACGAGCAGTACTTC. It yields the protein CAISVGQGDEQYF.

The rearrangement uses TRBV12-3 or TRBV12-4 and TRBJ1-5, with a weak D call TRBD1 (5 bases). This CDR3 is 12 amino acids long. V was trimmed by 5 bases and J by 6 bases, leaving 8 bases between them. CDR3 sequence: CASSKGTQPQHF. The DNA of the CDR3 is TGTGCCAGCAGTAAGGGGACTCAGCCCCAGCATTTT.

The V and J genes are TRBV27 and TRBJ1-6; a possible D gene is TRBD1 (5 bases). This CDR3 comprises 16 residues. With 5 bases removed from V and 0 bases from J, the gap between germline ends came to 11 bases. In germline, CDR1 is MNHEY, CDR2 SMNVEV (reference sequence). CDR3 nucleotide sequence: TGTGCCAGCAGTAGGTCGGGGGGCTCCTATAATTCACCCCTCCACTTT. It encodes CASSRSGGSYNSPLHF.